The 3 T cell receptor beta chains in this list originate from one sample, sequenced in a study of regulatory T cells in long-lasting Graves disease. Time point denoted: newly diagnosed GD, antithyroid drugs for less than 3 months. PBMCs were the source of the RNA used for TCR sequencing. Building the TCR beta libraries relied on iRepertoire HTBI primers, and CDR3 regions underwent Arm-PCR. TCRdb called the multiplex PCR reads again in MiXCR, with one record for every CDR3 protein. The sample records about 500,000 distinct CDR3 sequences, about 16% being singletons. The sample was also reused in another study, on T cells in Graves' hyperthyroidism and ophthalmopathy.

The source material was peripheral blood mononuclear cells (PBMCs), sampled at new diagnosis, from a patient treated with antithyroid drugs. The receptors stem from a man between 35 and 55 years old with Graves disease.

This clonotype was found many times. The chain links TRBV6-1 to TRBJ2-2, with D uncertain. Germline V CDR1 and CDR2: MNHNS, SASEGT. The CDR3 spans 14 residues. Trimming cost V 6 bases and J 8 bases, with 16 bases left between them. CDR3 DNA: TGTGCCAGCAGCCCCCGAAGGGCGTGGGGGGAGCTGTTTTTT. Protein sequence: CASSPRRAWGELFF.

This clonotype was observed many times. The rearrangement uses TRBV3-1 and TRBJ2-7, with TRBD2 identical over 8 bases. The CDR3 is 14 residues long. Germline loops: CDR1 LGHDT, CDR2 YNNKEL (reference sequence). V lost 1 base, J lost 6 bases, and 5 bases stayed unmatched. The CDR3 spells CASSQGAGGLEQYF. In DNA form, the CDR3 reads TGTGCCAGCAGCCAAGGGGCGGGAGGCCTCGAGCAGTACTTC.

Many counts were recorded for this clonotype. This chain joins TRBV30 and TRBJ1-2, with D perhaps matching TRBD1 (5 bases). V was shortened by 1 base and J by 2 bases, with 8 bases between the two germline ends. The CDR3 sequence is 13 residues long. Germline V lookup: CDR1 GTSNPN, CDR2 SVGIG (reference sequence). CDR3 residues: CAWSGRQNYGYTF. The CDR3 coding sequence is TGTGCCTGGAGTGGAAGACAGAACTATGGCTACACCTTC.